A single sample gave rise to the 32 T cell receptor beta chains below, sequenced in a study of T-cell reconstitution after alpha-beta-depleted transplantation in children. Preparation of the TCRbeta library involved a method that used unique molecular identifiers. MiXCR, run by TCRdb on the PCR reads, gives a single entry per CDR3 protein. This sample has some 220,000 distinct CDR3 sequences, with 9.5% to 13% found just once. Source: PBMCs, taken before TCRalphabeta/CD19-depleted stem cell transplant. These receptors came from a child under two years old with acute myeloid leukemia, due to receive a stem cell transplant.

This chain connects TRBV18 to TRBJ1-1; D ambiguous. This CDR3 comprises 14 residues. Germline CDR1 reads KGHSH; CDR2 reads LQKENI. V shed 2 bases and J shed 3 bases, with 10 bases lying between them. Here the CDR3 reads CASSPIQSDTEAFF. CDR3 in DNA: TGTGCCAGCTCACCAATACAGTCCGACACTGAAGCTTTCTTT. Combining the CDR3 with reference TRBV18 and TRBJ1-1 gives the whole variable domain NAGVMQNPRHLVRRRGQEARLRCSPMKGHSHVYWYRQLPEEGLKFMVYLQKENIIDESGMPKERFSAEFPKEGPSILRIQQVVRGDSAAYFCASSPIQSDTEAFFGQGTRLTVV.

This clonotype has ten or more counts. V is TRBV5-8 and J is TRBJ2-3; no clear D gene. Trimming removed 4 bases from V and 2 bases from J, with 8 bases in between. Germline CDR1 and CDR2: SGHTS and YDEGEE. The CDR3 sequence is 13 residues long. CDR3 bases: TGTGCCAGCAGCGGCAGGCCCACAGATACGCAGTATTTT. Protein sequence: CASSGRPTDTQYF. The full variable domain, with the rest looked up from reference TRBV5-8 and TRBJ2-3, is EAGVTQSPTHLIKTRGQQATLRCSPISGHTSVYWYQQALGLGLQFLLWYDEGEERNRGNFPPRFSGRQFPNYSSELNVNALELEDSALYLCASSGRPTDTQYFGPGTRLTVL.

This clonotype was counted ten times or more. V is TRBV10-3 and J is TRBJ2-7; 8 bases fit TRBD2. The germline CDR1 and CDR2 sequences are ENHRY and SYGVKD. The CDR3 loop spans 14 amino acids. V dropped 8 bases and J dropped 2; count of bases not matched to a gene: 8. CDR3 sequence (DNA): TGTGCCATCGGGGCCGTGGGACTAGCCTACGAGCAGTACTTC. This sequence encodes CAIGAVGLAYEQYF.

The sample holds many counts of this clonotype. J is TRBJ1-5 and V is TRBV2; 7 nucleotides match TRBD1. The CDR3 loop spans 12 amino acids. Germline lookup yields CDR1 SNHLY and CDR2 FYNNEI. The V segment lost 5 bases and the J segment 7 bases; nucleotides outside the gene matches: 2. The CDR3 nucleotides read TGTGCCAGCAGTATCAGGGGGCAGCCCCAGCATTTT. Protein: CASSIRGQPQHF.

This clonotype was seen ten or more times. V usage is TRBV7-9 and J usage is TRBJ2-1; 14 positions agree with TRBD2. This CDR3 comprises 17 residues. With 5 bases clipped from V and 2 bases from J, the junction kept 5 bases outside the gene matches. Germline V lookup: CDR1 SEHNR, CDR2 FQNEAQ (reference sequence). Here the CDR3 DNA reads TGTGCCAGCAGCGGGACTAGCGGGAGTGTTCCCTACAATGAGCAGTTCTTC. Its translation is CASSGTSGSVPYNEQFF.

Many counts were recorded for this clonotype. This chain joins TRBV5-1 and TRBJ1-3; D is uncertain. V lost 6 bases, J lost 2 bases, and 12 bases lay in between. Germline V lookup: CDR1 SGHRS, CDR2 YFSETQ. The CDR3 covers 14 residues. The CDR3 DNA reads TGCGCCAGCAAATCAGAGGGAACTGGAAACACCATATATTTT. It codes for CASKSEGTGNTIYF. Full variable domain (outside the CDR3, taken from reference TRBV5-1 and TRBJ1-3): KAGVTQTPRYLIKTRGQQVTLSCSPISGHRSVSWYQQTPGQGLQFLFEYFSETQRNKGNFPGRFSGRQFSNSRSEMNVSTLELGDSALYLCASKSEGTGNTIYFGEGSWLTVV.

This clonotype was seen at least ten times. In DNA form, the CDR3 reads TGTGCCAGCAGTTTGCCCGGGGTAGATCCCGGGGAGCTGTTTTTT. It is translated as CASSLPGVDPGELFF. V and J are TRBV28 and TRBJ2-2, with D perhaps TRBD2 (5 bases). Germline assignment: CDR1 MDHEN and CDR2 SYDVKM. V was clipped by 3 bases and J by 6 bases, with 14 bases between them. CDR3 length: 15 residues.

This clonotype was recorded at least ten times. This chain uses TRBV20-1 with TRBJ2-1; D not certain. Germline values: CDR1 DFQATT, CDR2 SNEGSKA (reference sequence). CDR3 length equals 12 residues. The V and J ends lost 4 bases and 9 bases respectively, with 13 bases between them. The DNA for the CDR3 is TGCAGTGCTAACCTCTTGGGCTCTGAGCAGTTCTTC. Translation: CSANLLGSEQFF.

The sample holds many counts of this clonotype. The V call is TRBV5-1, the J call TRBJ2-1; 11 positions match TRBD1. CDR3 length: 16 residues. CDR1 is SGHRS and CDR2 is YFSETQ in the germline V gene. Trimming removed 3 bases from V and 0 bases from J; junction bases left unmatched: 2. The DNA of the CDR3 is TGCGCCAGCAGCTGGGACAGGGGGGGCTCCTACAATGAGCAGTTCTTC. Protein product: CASSWDRGGSYNEQFF.

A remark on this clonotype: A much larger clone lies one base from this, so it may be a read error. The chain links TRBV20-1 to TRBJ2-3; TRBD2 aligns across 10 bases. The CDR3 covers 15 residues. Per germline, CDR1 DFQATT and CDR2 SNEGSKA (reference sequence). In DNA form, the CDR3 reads TGCAGTGCTAGGCTAGCGGGAGAGGGAACAGATACGCAGTCTTTT. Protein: CSARLAGEGTDTQSF.

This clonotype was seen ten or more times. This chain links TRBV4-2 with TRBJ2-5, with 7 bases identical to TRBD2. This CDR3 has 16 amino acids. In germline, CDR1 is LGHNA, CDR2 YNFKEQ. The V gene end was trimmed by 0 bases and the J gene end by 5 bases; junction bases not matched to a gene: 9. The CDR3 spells CASSQDQGYGGETQYF. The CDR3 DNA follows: TGTGCCAGCAGCCAAGATCAAGGATACGGGGGGGAGACCCAGTACTTC.

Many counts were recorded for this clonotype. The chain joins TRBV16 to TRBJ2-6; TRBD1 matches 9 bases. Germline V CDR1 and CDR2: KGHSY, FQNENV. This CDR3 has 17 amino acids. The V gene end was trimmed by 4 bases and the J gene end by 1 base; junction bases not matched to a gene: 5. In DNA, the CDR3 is TGTGCCAGCAGCCCGGACAGGGGCTTGTCTGGGGCCAACGTCCTGACTTTC. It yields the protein CASSPDRGLSGANVLTF.

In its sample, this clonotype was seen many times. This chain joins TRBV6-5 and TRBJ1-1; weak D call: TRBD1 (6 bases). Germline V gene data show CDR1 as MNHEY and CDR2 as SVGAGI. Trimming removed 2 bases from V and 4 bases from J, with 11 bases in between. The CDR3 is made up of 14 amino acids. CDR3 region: CASSYTQGSTEAFF. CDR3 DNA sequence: TGTGCCAGCAGTTACACCCAGGGGTCCACTGAAGCTTTCTTT.

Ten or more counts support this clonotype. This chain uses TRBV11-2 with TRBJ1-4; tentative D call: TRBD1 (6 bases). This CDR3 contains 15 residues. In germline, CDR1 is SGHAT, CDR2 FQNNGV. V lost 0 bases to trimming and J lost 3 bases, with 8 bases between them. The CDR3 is CASSLDPGANEKLFF. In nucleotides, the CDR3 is TGTGCCAGCAGCTTAGATCCAGGGGCTAATGAAAAACTGTTTTTT.

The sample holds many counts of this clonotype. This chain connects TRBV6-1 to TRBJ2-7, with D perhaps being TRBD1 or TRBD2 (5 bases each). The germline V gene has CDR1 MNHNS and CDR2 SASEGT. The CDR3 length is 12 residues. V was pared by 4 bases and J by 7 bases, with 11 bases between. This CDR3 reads CASSGDGSEQYF. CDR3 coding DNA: TGTGCCAGCAGTGGGGACGGCTCGGAGCAGTACTTC.

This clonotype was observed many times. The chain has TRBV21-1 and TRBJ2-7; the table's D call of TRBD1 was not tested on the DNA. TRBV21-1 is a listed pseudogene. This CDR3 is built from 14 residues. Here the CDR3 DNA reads TGTGCCAGCAGCAATCACAGGGGAGGGTACGAGCAGTACTTC. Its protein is CASSNHRGGYEQYF.

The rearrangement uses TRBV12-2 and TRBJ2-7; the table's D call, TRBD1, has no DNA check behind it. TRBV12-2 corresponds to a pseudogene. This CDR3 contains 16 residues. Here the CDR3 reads CASRLAIDREGYEQYF. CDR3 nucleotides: TGTGCAAGTCGCTTAGCTATCGACAGGGAAGGGTACGAGCAGTACTTC.

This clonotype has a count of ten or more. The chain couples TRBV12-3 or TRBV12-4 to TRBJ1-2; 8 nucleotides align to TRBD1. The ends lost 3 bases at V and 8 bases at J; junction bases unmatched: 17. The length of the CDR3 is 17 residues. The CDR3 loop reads CASSFDRGSGVLWGYTF. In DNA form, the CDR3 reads TGTGCCAGCAGTTTCGACAGGGGATCCGGGGTCCTATGGGGCTACACCTTC.

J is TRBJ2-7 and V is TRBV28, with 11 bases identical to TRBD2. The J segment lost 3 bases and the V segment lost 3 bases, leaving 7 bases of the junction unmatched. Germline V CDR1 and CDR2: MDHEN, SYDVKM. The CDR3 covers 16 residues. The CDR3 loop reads CASSFSRLAGSYEQYF. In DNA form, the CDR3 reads TGTGCCAGCAGTTTTTCTAGACTAGCGGGAAGCTACGAGCAGTACTTC.

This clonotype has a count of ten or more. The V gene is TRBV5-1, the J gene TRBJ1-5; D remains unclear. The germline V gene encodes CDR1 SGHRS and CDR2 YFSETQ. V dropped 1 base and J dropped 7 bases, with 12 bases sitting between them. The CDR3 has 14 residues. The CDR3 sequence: CASSLIPGEQPQHF. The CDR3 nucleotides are TGCGCCAGCAGCTTGATTCCGGGTGAGCAGCCCCAGCATTTT.

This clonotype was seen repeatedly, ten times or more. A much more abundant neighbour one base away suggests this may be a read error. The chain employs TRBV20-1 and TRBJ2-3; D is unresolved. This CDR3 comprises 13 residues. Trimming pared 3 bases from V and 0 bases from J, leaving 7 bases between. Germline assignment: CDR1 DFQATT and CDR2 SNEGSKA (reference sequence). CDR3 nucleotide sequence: TGCAGTGCTAGCGGGCCGAGCACAGATACGCAGTATTTT. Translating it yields CSASGPSTDTQYF.

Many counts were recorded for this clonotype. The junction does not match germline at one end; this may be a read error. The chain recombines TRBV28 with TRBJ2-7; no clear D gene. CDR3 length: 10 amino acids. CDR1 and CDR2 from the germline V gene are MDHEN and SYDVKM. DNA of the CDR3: TGTGCCACCTCCCCCCCCGGTGGGAAATTC. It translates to CATSPPGGKF. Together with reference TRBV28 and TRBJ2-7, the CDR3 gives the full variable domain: DVKVTQSSRYLVKRTGEKVFLECVQDMDHENMFWYRQDPGLGLRLIYFSYDVKMKEKGDIPEGYSVSREKKERFSLILESASTNQTSMYLCATSPPGGKFGPGTRLTVT.

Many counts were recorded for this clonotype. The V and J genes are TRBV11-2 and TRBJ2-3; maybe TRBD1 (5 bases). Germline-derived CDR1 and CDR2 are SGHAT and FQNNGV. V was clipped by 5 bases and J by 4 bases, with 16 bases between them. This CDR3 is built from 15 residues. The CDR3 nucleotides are TGTGCCAGCAGCCCGGTCTCGAAAGGGGCAGATACGCAGTATTTT. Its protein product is CASSPVSKGADTQYF.

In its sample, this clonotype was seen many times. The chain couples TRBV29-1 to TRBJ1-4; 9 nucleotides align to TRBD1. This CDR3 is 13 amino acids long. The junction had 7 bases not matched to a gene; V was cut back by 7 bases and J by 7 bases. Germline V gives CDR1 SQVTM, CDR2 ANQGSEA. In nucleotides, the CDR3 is TGCAGCGCCTACCCGGGACAGGGTGAAAAACTGTTTTTT. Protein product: CSAYPGQGEKLFF. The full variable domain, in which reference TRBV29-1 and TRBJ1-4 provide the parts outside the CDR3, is SAVISQKPSRDICQRGTSLTIQCQVDSQVTMMFWYRQQPGQSLTLIATANQGSEATYESGFVIDKFPISRPNLTFSTLTVSNMSPEDSSIYLCSAYPGQGEKLFFGSGTQLSVL.

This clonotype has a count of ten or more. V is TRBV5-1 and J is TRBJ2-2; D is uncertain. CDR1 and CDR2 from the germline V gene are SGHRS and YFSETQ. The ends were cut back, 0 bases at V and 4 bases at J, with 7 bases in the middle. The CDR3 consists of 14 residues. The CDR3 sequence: CASSLGGFTGELFF. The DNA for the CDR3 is TGCGCCAGCAGCTTGGGGGGATTCACCGGGGAGCTGTTTTTT.

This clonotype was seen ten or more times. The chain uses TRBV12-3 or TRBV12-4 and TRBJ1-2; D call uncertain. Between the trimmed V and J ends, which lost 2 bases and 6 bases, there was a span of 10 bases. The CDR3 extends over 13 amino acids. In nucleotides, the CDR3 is TGTGCCAGCAGTTTAATCTCCCGCGATGGCTACACCTTC. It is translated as CASSLISRDGYTF.

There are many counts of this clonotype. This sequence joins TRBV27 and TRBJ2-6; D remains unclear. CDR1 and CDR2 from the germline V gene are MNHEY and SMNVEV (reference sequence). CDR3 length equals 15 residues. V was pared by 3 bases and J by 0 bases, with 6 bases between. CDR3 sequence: CASSLSNSGANVLTF. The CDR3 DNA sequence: TGTGCCAGCAGTTTGAGTAACTCTGGGGCCAACGTCCTGACTTTC.

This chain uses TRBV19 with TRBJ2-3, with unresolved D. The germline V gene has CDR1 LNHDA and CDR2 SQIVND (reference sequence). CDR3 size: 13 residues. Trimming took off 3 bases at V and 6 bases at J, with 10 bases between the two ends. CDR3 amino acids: CASSISSLDTQYF. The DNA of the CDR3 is TGTGCCAGTAGTATTAGCAGTCTCGATACGCAGTATTTT.

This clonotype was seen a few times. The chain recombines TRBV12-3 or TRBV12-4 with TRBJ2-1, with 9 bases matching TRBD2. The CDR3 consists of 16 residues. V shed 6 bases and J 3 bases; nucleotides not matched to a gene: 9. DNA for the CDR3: TGTGCCAGCAGATTGAGTAGCGGGAGAAGCTACAATGAGCAGTTCTTC. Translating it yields CASRLSSGRSYNEQFF.

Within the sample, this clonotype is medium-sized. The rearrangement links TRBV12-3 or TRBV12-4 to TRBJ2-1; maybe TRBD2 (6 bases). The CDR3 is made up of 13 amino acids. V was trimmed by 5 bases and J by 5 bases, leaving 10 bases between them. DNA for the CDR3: TGTGCCAGCAGTCTGACTAGAAACAATGAGCAGTTCTTC. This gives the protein CASSLTRNNEQFF.

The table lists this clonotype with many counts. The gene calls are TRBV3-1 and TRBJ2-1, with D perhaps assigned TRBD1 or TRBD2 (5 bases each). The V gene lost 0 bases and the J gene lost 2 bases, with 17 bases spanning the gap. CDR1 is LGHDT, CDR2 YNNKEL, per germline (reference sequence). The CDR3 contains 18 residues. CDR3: CASSQDRTLGDPYNEQFF. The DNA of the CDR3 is TGTGCCAGCAGCCAAGATCGGACACTAGGTGACCCCTACAATGAGCAGTTCTTC.

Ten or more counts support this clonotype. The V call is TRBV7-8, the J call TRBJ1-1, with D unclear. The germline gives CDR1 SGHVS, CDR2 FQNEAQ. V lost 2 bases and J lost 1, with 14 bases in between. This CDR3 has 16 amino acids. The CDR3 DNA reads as TGTGCCAGCAGCTTAAGTGCGGGGTCTAGGAACACTGAAGCTTTCTTT. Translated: CASSLSAGSRNTEAFF.